This T cell receptor beta chain was recovered during a study of cytomegalovirus exposure and HLA in healthy donors. Study context: Roughly 180 million T cells yielded more than 90 million unique TCR beta sequences in earlier analysis.

This PCR relied on a set of 60 Vbeta primers and 13 Jbeta primers. The method was immunoSEQ multiplex PCR; TCRdb's version includes in-frame clones alone and lacks a portion of them. This table lists 150,000 or so clones. Comment on this clone: Its antigen is not identified.

Study results and caveats: A later analysis showed HLA-associated TCR beta chains outstripping equally common others in clonal expansion.

Sequenced: PBMCs. The origin of this receptor is a woman between 18 and 29 years old in good health and CMV-seronegative.

Here the CDR3 reads CASSEGSGTTGELFF. CDR3 nucleotide sequence: TGTGCCAGCAGTGAGGGTAGCGGGACCACCGGGGAGCTGTTTTTT. The chain recombines TRBV6-1 with TRBJ2-2; 8 bases map to TRBD2. The CDR3 covers 15 residues. Germline V gene sequence: CDR1 MNHNS, CDR2 SASEGT. The J segment lost 4 bases and the V segment lost 3 bases, leaving 4 bases of the junction unmatched.